This TCR beta chain was documented in a study of blood T cell repertoires in COVID-19. As processed by the authors: Scientists estimated how many nucleated cells there were by amplifying reference gene primers. Using immunoSEQ multiplex PCR, the repertoire was profiled, and TCRdb retains in-frame clones only, with some absent. D and trimming were read from the DNA, whereas the V and J calls and clone size are those reported in that table. Of about 150,000 clones in the sample, roughly 90% were seen once. Sequenced input: peripheral blood. The receptor comes from a woman in her sixties with active or convalescent COVID-19.

The CDR3 sequence: CASSARQGAGGYTF. In nucleotides, the CDR3 is TGTGCCAGCAGCGCTAGACAGGGGGCAGGAGGCTACACCTTC. This chain connects TRBV11-2 to TRBJ1-2; 10 bases are a match to TRBD1. V was clipped by 5 bases and J by 8 bases; unmatched bases: 8. Germline V CDR1 and CDR2: SGHAT, FQNNGV. This CDR3 comprises 14 residues. Full variable domain (remainder filled in from reference TRBV11-2 and TRBJ1-2): EAGVAQSPRYKIIEKRQSVAFWCNPISGHATLYWYQQILGQGPKLLIQFQNNGVVDDSQLPKDRFSAERLKGVDSTLKIQPAKLEDSAVYLCASSARQGAGGYTFGSGTRLTVV.